This T cell receptor beta chain was retrieved from a study of cytomegalovirus exposure and HLA in healthy donors. The germline V gene has CDR1 PRHDT and CDR2 FYEKMQ (reference sequence). The CDR3 contains 14 residues. With 1 base removed from V and 5 bases from J, the gap between germline ends came to 11 bases. Researchers ran the PCR with 60 Vbeta and 13 Jbeta primers. The repertoire was sequenced with immunoSEQ multiplex PCR; TCRdb's copy has only in-frame clones and lacks some. There are about 150,000 clones in the sample; 80% to 90% occur only once, and over 2% lies in the top ten. This TCR came from a boy aged 2 to 9 in good health and CMV-seronegative. The specimen sequenced was PBMCs. The chain carries TRBV13 and TRBJ2-5; no firm D call. The CDR3 DNA reads TGTGCCAGCAGCTTAGTGGTCCTATCGGAGACCCAGTACTTC. It translates to CASSLVVLSETQYF.